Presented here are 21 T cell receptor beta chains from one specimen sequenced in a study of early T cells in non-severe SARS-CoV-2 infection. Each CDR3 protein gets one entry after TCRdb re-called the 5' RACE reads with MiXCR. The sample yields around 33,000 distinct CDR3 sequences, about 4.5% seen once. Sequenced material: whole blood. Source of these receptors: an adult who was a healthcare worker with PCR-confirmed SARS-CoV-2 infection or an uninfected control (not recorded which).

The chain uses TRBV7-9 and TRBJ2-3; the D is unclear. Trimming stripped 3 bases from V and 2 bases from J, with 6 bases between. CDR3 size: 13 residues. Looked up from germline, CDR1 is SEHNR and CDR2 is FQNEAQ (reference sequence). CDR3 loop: CASSLANTDTQYF. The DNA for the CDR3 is TGTGCCAGCAGCTTGGCTAACACAGATACGCAGTATTTT.

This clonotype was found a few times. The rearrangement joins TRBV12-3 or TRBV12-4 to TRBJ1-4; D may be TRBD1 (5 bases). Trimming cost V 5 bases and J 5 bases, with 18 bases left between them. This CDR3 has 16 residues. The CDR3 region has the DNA TGTGCCAGCAGTCTTCTCCTCGGGGCCCTGAATGAAAAACTGTTTTTT. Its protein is CASSLLLGALNEKLFF.

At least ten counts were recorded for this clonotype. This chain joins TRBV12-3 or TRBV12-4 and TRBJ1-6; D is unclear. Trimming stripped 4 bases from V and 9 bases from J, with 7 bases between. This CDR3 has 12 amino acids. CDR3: CASSWEASPLHF. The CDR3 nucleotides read TGTGCCAGCAGTTGGGAGGCTTCACCCCTCCACTTT.

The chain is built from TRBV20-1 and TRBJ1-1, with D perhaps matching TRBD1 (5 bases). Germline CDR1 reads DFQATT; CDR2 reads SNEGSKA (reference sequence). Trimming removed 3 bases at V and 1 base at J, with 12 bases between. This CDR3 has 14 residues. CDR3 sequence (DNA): TGCAGTGCTAGTGCATGGCAGGGGAACACTGAAGCTTTCTTT. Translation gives CSASAWQGNTEAFF.

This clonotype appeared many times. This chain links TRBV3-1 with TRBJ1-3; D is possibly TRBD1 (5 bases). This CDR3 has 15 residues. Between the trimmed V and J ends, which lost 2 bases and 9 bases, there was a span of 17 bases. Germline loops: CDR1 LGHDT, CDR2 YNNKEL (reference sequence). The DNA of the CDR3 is TGTGCCAGCAGCCAACCAGGGTCATCCTCAGGCACCATATATTTT. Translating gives CASSQPGSSSGTIYF.

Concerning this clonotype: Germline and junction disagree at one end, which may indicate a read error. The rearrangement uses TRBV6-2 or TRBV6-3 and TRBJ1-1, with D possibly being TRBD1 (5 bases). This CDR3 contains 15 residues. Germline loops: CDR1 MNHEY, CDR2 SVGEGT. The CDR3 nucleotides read TGTGCCAGCAAAGCCTTACCAGGGATGAACACTGATGCTTTCTTT. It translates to CASKALPGMNTDAFF.

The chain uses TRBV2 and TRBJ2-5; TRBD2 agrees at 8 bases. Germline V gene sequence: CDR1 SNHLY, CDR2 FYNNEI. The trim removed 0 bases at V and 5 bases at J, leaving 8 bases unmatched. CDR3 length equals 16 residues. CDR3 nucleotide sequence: TGTGCCAGCAGTGAAGCGCTTCGAGCGGGGGTGGAGACCCAGTACTTC. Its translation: CASSEALRAGVETQYF.

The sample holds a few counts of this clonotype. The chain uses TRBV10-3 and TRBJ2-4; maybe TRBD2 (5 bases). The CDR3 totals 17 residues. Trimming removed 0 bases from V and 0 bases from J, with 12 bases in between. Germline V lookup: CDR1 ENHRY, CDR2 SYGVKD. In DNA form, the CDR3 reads TGTGCCATCAGTGAGTCGGAAGGAACTAGAGCCAAAAACATTCAGTACTTC. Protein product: CAISESEGTRAKNIQYF.

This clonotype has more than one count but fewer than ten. Here the CDR3 reads CASSPGGPDYEQYF. The CDR3 DNA reads as TGTGCCAGCAGCCCGGGGGGGCCGGACTACGAGCAGTACTTC. The rearrangement links TRBV11-2 to TRBJ2-7; 8 bases match TRBD2. The CDR3 length is 14 residues. After removal of 5 bases from V and 3 bases from J, the junction contained 6 bases not matched to a gene. The germline V gene has CDR1 SGHAT and CDR2 FQNNGV.

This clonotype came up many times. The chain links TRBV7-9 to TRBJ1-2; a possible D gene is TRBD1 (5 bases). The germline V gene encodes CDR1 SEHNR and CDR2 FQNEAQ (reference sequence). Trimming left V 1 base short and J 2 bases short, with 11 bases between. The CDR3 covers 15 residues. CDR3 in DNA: TGTGCCAGCAGCTTAGAGGGCCGGGACAACTATGGCTACACCTTC. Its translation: CASSLEGRDNYGYTF. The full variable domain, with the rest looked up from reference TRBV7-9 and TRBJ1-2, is DTGVSQNPRHKITKRGQNVTFRCDPISEHNRLYWYRQTLGQGPEFLTYFQNEAQLEKSRLLSDRFSAERPKGSFSTLEIQRTEQGDSAMYLCASSLEGRDNYGYTFGSGTRLTVV.

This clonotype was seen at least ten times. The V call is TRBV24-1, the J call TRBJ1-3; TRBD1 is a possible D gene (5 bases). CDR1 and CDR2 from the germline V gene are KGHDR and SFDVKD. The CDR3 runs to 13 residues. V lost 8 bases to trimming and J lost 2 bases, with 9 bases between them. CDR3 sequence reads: CATTDRTGNTIYF. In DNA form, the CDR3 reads TGTGCCACCACCGACAGAACTGGAAACACCATATATTTT.

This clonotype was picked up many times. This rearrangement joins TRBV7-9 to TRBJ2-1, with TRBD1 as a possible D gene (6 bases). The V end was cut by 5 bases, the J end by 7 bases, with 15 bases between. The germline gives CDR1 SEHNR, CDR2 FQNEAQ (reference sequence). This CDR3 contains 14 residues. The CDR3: CASSGGPTGNEQFF. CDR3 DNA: TGTGCCAGCAGCGGGGGACCAACAGGGAATGAGCAGTTCTTC.

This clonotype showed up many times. This CDR3 is CASRITGVMNTEAFF. CDR3 in DNA: TGTGCCAGCAGGATTACAGGGGTAATGAACACTGAAGCTTTCTTT. The V and J genes are TRBV6-6 and TRBJ1-1, with 7 bases that match TRBD1. The V segment lost 6 bases and the J segment 0 bases; nucleotides outside the gene matches: 7. Germline CDR1 reads MNHNY; CDR2 reads SVGAGI (reference sequence). The CDR3 runs to 15 residues.

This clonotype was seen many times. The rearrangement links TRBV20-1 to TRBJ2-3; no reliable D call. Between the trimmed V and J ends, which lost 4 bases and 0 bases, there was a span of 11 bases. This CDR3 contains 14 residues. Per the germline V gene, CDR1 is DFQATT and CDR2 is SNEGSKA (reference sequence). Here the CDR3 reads CSAMVAASTDTQYF. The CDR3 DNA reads TGCAGTGCTATGGTTGCCGCTAGCACAGATACGCAGTATTTT.

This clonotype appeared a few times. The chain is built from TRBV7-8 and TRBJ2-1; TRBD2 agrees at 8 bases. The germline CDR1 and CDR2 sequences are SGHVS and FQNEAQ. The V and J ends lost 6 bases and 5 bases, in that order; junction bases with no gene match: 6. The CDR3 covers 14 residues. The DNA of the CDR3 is TGTGCCAGCAGTTTTGGACTAGCCGACAATGAGCAGTTCTTC. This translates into CASSFGLADNEQFF.

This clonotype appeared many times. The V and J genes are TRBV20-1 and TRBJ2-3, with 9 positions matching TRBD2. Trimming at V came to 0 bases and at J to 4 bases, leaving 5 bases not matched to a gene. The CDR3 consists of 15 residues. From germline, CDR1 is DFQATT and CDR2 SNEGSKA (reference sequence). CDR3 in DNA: TGCAGTGCTAGAGAGCCGGGACTAGCAGCAGATACGCAGTATTTT. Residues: CSAREPGLAADTQYF.

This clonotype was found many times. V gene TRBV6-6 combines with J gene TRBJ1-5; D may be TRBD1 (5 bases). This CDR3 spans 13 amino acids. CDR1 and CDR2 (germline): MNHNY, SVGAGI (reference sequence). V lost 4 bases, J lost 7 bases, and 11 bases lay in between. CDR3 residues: CASSSLGEQPQHF. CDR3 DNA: TGTGCCAGCAGTTCCCTAGGGGAACAGCCCCAGCATTTT.

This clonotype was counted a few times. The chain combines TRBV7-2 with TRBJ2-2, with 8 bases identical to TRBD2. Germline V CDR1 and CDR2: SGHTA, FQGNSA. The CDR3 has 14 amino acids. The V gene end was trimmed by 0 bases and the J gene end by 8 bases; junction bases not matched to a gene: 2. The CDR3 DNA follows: TGTGCCAGCAGCTTAGCCCTAGCGGGTGGGGAGCTGTTTTTT. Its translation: CASSLALAGGELFF. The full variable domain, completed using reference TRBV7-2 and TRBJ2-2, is GAGVSQSPSNKVTEKGKDVELRCDPISGHTALYWYRQSLGQGLEFLIYFQGNSAPDKSGLPSDRFSAERTGGSVSTLTIQRTQQEDSAVYLCASSLALAGGELFFGEGSRLTVL.

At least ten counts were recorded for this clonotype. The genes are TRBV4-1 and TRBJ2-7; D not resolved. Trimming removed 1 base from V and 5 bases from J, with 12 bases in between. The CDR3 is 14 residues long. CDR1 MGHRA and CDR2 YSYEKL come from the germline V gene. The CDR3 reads CASSQVSRSNEQYF. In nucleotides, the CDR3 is TGCGCCAGCAGCCAAGTTTCTCGGAGTAACGAGCAGTACTTC.

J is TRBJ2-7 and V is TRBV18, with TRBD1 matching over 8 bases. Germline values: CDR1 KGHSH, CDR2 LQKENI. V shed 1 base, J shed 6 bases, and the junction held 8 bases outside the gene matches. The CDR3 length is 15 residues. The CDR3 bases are TGTGCCAGCTCACCACTACAGGGGGGAGGTGCCGAGCAGTACTTC. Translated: CASSPLQGGGAEQYF.

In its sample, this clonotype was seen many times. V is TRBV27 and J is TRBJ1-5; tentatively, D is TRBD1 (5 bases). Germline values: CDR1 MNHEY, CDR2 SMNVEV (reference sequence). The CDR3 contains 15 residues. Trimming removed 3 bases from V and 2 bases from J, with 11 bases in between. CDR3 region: CASSFRRGGNQPQHF. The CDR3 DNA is TGTGCCAGCAGTTTCAGGAGGGGTGGCAATCAGCCCCAGCATTTT.